This T cell receptor (beta chain) came from a study of control samples from healthy donors and cancer patients. The germline V gene has CDR1 MNHEY and CDR2 SVGEGT. The CDR3 is made up of 16 amino acids. V lost 5 bases and J 2 bases, leaving 17 bases between the germline ends. The table came from immunoSEQ multiplex PCR; TCRdb's copy has only in-frame clones and leaves some out. The table lists around 110,000 clones, more than 75% of them singletons. Sequenced: blood. The sequence was obtained from a woman aged 70-85 years in good health. The V call is TRBV6-2 or TRBV6-3, the J call TRBJ2-3; D remains unclear. The CDR3 DNA reads TGTGCCAGCAGTAGCCCCCGGGTTGGTCTCACAGATACGCAGTATTTT. Its translation: CASSSPRVGLTDTQYF.